This TCR beta chain was retrieved from a study of shared clonotypes between healthy human individuals. V trimming: 1 base; J trimming: 0 bases; junction bases outside the gene matches: 7. Germline assignment: CDR1 MGHRA and CDR2 YSYEKL. The CDR3 runs to 17 residues. Positively selected for CCR7, the CD45RO-negative cells used as naive CD8 cells excluded terminally differentiated effector memory CD45RA+ cells. Each subset's genomic DNA was split evenly across several immunoSEQ plates. This table comes from immunoSEQ multiplex PCR, and its TCRdb copy is limited to in-frame clones, with some not included. Here the sample spans just over 2,000,000 clones, about 95% being singletons.

The specimen was naive CD8+ T cells sorted from blood. The chain is built from TRBV4-1 and TRBJ2-7, with 9 bases identical to TRBD1. This TCR came from a man younger than 35 in good health. The CDR3 loop is CASSQGAGTGSSYEQYF. Here the CDR3 DNA reads TGCGCCAGCAGCCAAGGGGCCGGGACAGGGAGCTCCTACGAGCAGTACTTC.